This T cell receptor beta chain originates from a study of cytotoxic CD8 clonotypes in ibrutinib-treated CLL. This CDR3 is 17 amino acids long. V was pared by 5 bases and J by 3 bases, with 11 bases of the junction left unmatched. Germline CDR1 reads SGHVS; CDR2 reads FQNEAQ. Remarks on this clone: Its antigen is as yet unknown.

General study points: An increase in clonality occurred at ibrutinib response, followed by a return toward baseline at progression.

Data came from immunoSEQ multiplex PCR; TCRdb stores just in-frame clones and leaves some out. The repertoire includes about 50,000 clones, roughly three fifths of them detected once, and 25% to 35% sits in the top ten. This chain joins TRBV7-8 and TRBJ1-4, with 8 bases that match TRBD1. The receptor's source is a human donor with chronic lymphocytic leukemia. The sample consisted of PBMCs, taken after 24 months of ibrutinib treatment. The CDR3 is CASSRRGTGDPNEKLFF. CDR3 bases: TGTGCCAGCAGCCGACGCGGGACAGGAGACCCTAATGAAAAACTGTTTTTT.